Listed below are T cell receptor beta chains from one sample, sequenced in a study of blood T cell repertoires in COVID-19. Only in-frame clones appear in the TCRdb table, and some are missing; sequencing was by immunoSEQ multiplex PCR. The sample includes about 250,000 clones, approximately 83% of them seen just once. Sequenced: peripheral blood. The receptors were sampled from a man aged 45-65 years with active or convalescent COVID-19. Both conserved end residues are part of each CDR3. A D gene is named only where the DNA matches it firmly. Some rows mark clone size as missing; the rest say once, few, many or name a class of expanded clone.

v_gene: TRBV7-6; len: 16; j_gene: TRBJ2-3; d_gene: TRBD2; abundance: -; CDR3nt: TGTGCCAGCAGCTACCTACTAGCGGGGGGGGCGGATACGCAGTATTTT; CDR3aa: CASSYLLAGGADTQYF
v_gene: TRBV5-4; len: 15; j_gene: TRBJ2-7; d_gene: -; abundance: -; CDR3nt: TGTGCCAGCAGCTTGGAGGCAGGGACACCCTACGAGCAGTACTTC; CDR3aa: CASSLEAGTPYEQYF
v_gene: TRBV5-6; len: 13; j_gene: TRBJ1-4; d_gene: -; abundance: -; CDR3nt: TGTGCCAGCAGCTTGTATCCGAATGAAAAACTGTTTTTT; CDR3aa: CASSLYPNEKLFF
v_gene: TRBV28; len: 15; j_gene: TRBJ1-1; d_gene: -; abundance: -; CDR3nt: TGTGCCAGCAGTATGGCGCCAATGACAGCCTATCGGGCTTTCTTT; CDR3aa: CASSMAPMTAYRAFF
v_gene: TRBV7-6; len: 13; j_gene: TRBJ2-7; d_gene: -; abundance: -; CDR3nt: TGTGCCAGCAGCCCTACAGGAGCCTACGAGCAGTACTTC; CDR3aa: CASSPTGAYEQYF
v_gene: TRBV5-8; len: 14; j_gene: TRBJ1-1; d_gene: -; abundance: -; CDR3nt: TGTGCCAGCAGCTTGGAGGCAGGCCACACTGAAGCTTTCTTT; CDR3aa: CASSLEAGHTEAFF
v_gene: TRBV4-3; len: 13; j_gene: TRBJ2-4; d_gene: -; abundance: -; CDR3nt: TGCGCCAGCAGCCAAGATTTCGGTAGCTGGGTATACTTC; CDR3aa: CASSQDFGSWVYF
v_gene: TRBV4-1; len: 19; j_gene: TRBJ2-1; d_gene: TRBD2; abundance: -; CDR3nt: TGCGCCAGCAGCCCCCCAGCGGGGGGGGGCGTTGGTTATATCAATGAGCAGTTCTTC; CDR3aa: CASSPPAGGGVGYINEQFF
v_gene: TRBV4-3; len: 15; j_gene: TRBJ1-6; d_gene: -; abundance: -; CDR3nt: TGCGCCAGCAGCCAAAATACTGGGGGGGATTCACCCCTCCACTTT; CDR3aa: CASSQNTGGDSPLHF
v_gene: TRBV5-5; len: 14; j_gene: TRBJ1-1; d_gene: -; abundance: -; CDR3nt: TGTGCCAGCAGCCACCTTGGACAGCTCACTGAAGCTTTCTTT; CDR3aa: CASSHLGQLTEAFF
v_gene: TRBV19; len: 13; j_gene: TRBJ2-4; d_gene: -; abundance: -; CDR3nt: TGTGCCAGTAGCACCCCAGGGAAAAACATTCAGTACTTC; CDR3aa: CASSTPGKNIQYF
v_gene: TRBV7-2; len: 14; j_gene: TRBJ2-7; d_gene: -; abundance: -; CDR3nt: TGTGCCAGCAGCTTAAACCCAGGTACCTACGAGCAGTACTTC; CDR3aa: CASSLNPGTYEQYF
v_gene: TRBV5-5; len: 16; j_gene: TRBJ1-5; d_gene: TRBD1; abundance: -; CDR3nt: TGTGCCAGCAGCTATGGACAGGGTGTGGACAATCAGCCCCAGCATTTT; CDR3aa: CASSYGQGVDNQPQHF
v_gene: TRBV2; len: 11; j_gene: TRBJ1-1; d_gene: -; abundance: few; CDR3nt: TGTGCCGCGACAGATTACACTGAAGCTTTCTTT; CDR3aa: CAATDYTEAFF
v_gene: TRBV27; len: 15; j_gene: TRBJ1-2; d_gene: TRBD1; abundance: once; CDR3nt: TGTGCCAGCAGTTCATGGGGACAGGGATTGGATGGCTACACCTTC; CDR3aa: CASSSWGQGLDGYTF
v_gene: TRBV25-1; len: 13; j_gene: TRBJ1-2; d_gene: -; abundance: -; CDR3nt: TGTGCCAGCAGTGAACCGGCAGGGGCCGGCTACACCTTC; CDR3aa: CASSEPAGAGYTF
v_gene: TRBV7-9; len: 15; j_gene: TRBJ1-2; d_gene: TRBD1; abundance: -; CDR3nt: TGTGCCAGCAGCCCCCTCGACAGGGGGGACTATGGCTACACCTTC; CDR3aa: CASSPLDRGDYGYTF
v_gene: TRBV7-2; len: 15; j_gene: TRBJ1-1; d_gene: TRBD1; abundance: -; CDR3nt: TGTGCCAGCAGCTACACAGGGGGCTGGAACACTGAAGCTTTCTTT; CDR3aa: CASSYTGGWNTEAFF
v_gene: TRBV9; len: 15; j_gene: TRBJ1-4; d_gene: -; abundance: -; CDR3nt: TGTGCCAGCAGCACAGGATCGGGAACTAATGAAAAACTGTTTTTT; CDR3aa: CASSTGSGTNEKLFF
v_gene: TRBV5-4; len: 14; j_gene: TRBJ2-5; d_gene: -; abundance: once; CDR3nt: TGTGCCAGCAGCCGCACAGGGTTCGGAGAGACCCAGTACTTC; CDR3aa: CASSRTGFGETQYF
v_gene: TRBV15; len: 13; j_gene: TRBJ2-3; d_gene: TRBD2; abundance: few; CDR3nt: TGTGCCACCAGCAGACGTAGCGGGGATACGCAGTATTTT; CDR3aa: CATSRRSGDTQYF
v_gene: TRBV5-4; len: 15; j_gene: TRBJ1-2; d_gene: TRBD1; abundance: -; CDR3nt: TGTGCCAGCAGCTTGCCGACAGGGGGCGCGAGGGGCTACACCTTC; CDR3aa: CASSLPTGGARGYTF
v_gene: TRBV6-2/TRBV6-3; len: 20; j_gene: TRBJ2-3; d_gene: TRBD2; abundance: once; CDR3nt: TGTGCCAGCAGCCCACGATCGAGAGCGGGGGTTAGCCGGGGCACAGATACGCAGTATTTT; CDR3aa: CASSPRSRAGVSRGTDTQYF
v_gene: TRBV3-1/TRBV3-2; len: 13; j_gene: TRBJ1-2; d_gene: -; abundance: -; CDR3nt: TGTGCCAGCAGCCAAGTAACAGCTCATGGCTACACCTTC; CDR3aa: CASSQVTAHGYTF
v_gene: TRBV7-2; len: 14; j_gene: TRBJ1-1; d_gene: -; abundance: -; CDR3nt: TGTGCCAGCACCTCTCCCGGGGGGCGGCGGGAAGCTTTCTTT; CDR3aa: CASTSPGGRREAFF
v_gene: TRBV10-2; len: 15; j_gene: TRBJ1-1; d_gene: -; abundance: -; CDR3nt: TGCGCCAGCAGTGAGGACGGCAACAGAGTCACTGAAGCTTTCTTT; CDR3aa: CASSEDGNRVTEAFF
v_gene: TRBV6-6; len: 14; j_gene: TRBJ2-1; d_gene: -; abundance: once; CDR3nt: TGTGCCAGCAGTTACTCGTTGAGCGTAACAGAGCAGTTCTTC; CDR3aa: CASSYSLSVTEQFF
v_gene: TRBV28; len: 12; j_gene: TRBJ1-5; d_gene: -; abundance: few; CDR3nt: TGTGCCAGCAGCCGTAGCAATCAGCCCCAGCATTTT; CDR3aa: CASSRSNQPQHF
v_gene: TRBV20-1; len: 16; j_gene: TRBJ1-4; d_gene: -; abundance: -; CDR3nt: TGCAGTGCTAGTGCTATCATAGGGGCGGCTAATGAAAAACTGTTTTTT; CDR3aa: CSASAIIGAANEKLFF
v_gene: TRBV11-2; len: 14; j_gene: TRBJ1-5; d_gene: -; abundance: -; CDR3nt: TGTGCCAGCAGCCCTCCAGGGGCTGGTCAGCCCCAGCATTTT; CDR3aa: CASSPPGAGQPQHF
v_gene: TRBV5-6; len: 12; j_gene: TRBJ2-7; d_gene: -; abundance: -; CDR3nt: TGTGCCAGCAGCTTGGGAAAGAGGGATCAGTACTTC; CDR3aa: CASSLGKRDQYF
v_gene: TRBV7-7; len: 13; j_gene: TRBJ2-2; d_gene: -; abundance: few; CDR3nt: TGTGCCAGCACACCAGGGAACACCGGGGAGCTGTTTTTT; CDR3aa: CASTPGNTGELFF
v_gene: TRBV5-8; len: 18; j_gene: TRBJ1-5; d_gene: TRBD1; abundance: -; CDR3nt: TGTGCCAGCAGCCCCCGGGACAGGGGGCCTTATAGCAATCAGCCCCAGCATTTT; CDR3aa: CASSPRDRGPYSNQPQHF
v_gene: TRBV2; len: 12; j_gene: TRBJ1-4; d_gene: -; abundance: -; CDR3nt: TGTGCCAGCAGTGACAGGGATGAAAAACTGTTTTTT; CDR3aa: CASSDRDEKLFF
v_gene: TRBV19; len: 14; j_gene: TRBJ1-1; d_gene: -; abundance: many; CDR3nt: TGTGCCAGTAGCATCGGACTGTTTAACACTGAAGCTTTCTTT; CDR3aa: CASSIGLFNTEAFF
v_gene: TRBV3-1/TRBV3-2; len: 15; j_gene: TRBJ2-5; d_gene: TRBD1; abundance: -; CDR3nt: TGTGCCAGCAGCGTGGACAGGGCTTTCGGCAGCGACCAGTACTTC; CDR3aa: CASSVDRAFGSDQYF
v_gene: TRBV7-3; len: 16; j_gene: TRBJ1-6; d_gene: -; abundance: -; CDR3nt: TGTGCCAGCAGCTTAGTACGGAGCTCCTATAATTCACCCCTCCACTTT; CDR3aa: CASSLVRSSYNSPLHF
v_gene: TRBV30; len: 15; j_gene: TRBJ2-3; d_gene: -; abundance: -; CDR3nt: TGTGCCGGAGGGACGGGCGCCTCTAGCACAGATACGCAGTATTTT; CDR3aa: CAGGTGASSTDTQYF
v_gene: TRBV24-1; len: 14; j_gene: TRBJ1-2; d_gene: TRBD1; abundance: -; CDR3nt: TGTGCCACCAGTGACATACAGGGGAACTATGGCTACACCTTC; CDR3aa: CATSDIQGNYGYTF
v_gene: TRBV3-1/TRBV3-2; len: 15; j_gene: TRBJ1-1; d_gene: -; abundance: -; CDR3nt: TGTGCCAGCAGCCCCTTTGGGGGCCTGAGGAATGAAGCTTTCTTT; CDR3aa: CASSPFGGLRNEAFF
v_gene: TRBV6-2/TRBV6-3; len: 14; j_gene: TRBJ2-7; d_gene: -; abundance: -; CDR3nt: TGTGCCAGCAGTTACCCGGGCAGGGCCTACGAGCAGTACTTC; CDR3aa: CASSYPGRAYEQYF
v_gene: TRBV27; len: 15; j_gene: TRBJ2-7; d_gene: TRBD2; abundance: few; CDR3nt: TGTGCCAGCAGTCCCCGAATAGCGGGGAGCTACGAGCAGTACTTC; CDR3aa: CASSPRIAGSYEQYF
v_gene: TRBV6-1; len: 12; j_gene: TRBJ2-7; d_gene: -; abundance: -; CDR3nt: TGTGCCAGCAGTGACCCCGGGACACCTCAGTACTTC; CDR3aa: CASSDPGTPQYF
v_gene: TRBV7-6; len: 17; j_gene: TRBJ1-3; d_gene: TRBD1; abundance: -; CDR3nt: TGTGCCAGCAGCTTAGGAGTGGGACAGCACTCTGGAAACACCATATATTTT; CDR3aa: CASSLGVGQHSGNTIYF
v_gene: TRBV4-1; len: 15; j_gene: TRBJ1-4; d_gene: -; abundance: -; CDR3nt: TGCGCCAGCAGCCTCATGCGGACAACTAATGAAAAACTGTTTTTT; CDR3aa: CASSLMRTTNEKLFF
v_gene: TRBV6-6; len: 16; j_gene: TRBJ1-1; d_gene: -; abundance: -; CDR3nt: TGTGCCAGCAGTTACCCTCCCGGACACTCGAACACTGAAGCTTTCTTT; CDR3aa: CASSYPPGHSNTEAFF
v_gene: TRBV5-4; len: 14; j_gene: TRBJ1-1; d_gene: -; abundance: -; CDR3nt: TGTGCCAGCAGCTGGGGAACAGGGAACACTGAAGCTTTCTTT; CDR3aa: CASSWGTGNTEAFF
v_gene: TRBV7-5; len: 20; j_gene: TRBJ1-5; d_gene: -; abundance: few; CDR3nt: -; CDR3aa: CVRSTTPWGRGAWSNQPQHF
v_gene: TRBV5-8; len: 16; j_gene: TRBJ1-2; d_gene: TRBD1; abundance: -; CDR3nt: TGTGCCAGCAGCCCGCCAGGGACAGGGACCCTCAGAGGCTACACCTTC; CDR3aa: CASSPPGTGTLRGYTF
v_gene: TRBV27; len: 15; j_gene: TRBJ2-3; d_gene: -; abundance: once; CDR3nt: TGTGCCAGCAGTTTCTCCACCCAGGGAACCGATACGCAGTATTTT; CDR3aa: CASSFSTQGTDTQYF
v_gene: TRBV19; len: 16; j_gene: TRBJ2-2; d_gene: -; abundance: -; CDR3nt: TGTGCCAGTAGTGCGCCCCCCGGACACAACACCGGGGAGCTGTTTTTT; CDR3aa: CASSAPPGHNTGELFF
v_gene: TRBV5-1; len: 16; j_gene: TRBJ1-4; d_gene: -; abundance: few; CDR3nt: TGCGCCAGCAGCTGGGGCGGGGGGGCAACTAATGAAAAACTGTTTTTT; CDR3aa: CASSWGGGATNEKLFF
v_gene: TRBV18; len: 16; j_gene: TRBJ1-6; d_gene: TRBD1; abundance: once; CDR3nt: TGTGCCAGCTCACCAGAGACAGGGGGCCTAAATTCACCCCTCCACTTT; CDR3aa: CASSPETGGLNSPLHF
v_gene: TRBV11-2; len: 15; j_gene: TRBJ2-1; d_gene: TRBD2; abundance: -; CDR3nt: TGTGCCAGCAGCTTAAGGCGGGGGGGAGATAATGAGCAGTTCTTC; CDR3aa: CASSLRRGGDNEQFF
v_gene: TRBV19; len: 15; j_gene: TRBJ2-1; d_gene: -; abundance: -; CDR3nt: TGTGCCAGTAGTATTTCGGGGATAGTTTACCATGAGCAGTTCTTC; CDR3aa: CASSISGIVYHEQFF